The T cell receptor (beta chain) under discussion was sequenced for a study of blood T cell repertoires in COVID-19 (dated by TCRdb to the early 2020s). Regarding the research as a whole: The collaborator samples originated in the United States, Italy and Spain and spanned the acute and convalescent phases of COVID-19. The prospective study material was composed of cDNA or gDNA derived from T cells, B-cell-depleted T cells, or PBMCs. The dataset comprised deeply sampled blood TCRbeta repertoires from subjects exposed to, actively infected with, or recovered from COVID-19. HLA class I and class II types, where available, came from metadata supplied by the sample provider rather than from assay-based typing. A de-identified subject ID, COVID-19 status, age in years and sex were almost always included in the sample metadata. The samples were drawn from the first 160 participants of the ongoing ImmuneRACE study and from 950 to 1,500 subjects provided by 6 global collaborators. A freely available public database, intended as a resource for researchers studying the immune response to SARS-CoV-2, is where the repertoires were released. The paper as a whole reports these results and caveats: How much clinical and demographic metadata was included differed by source and by participant, and the metadata was provided uncurated.

The immunoSEQ Assay, a bias-controlled multiplex PCR, was used to amplify TCRbeta CDR3 regions from genomic DNA. Under the source paper's analysis protocol: The number of nucleated cells in each sample was estimated from the amplification of reference gene primers within the assay. To quantify the absolute abundance of each unique TCRbeta CDR3 rearrangement, sequence reads were collapsed and filtered. Productive Simpson clonality was computed per sample as the square root of Simpson's diversity index over productive rearrangements. TCRdb provides this immuneACCESS table in a form limited to in-frame rearrangements. Some clones are lacking; in checked studies, under half of them reflect an unresolved V gene, and why the rest are absent is not known. V, J and clone size derive from that table, while D and trimming were established from the DNA sequence. A total of roughly 150,000 clones appear in this sample, around nine tenths of them only once. More than 2% of the sample comes from the top ten.

About this clone: Which antigen it targets is not known. Base qualities are not recorded, but no much larger clone differs from it by a single base.

Trimming costs V 3 bases and J 2 bases, and their ends lie 15 bases apart. Reading from cysteine to phenylalanine, the CDR3 counts 16 amino acids. Only the CDR3 portion is preserved as DNA: 48 bases, with reading frame beginning at the first base. The CDR1 and CDR2 encoded by the germline V gene are SGHTA and FQGNSA. A second Seattle source provided samples from volunteer blood donors who had recovered from COVID-19. The collaborating institutions used their own protocols to collect whole blood in K2EDTA tubes. For TCRbeta analysis, collaborators shipped samples in one of three forms: frozen whole blood, isolated PBMCs, or DNA extracted from either of those sample types.

This sequence was found in a man aged 45 to 65 who had recovered from COVID-19. Sequencing was done on a sample of peripheral blood. Here the chain combines TRBV7-2 and TRBJ2-3, and TRBD2 may be the D gene, going by 6 matching bases. The CDR3 region reads CASSFGGGATTDTQYF. The nucleotides read TGTGCCAGCAGCTTCGGGGGAGGTGCGACCACAGATACGCAGTATTTT. Joined to the reference TRBV7-2 and TRBJ2-3 proteins, this CDR3 gives the full variable domain: GAGVSQSPSNKVTEKGKDVELRCDPISGHTALYWYRQSLGQGLEFLIYFQGNSAPDKSGLPSDRFSAERTGGSVSTLTIQRTQQEDSAVYLCASSFGGGATTDTQYFGPGTRLTVL.